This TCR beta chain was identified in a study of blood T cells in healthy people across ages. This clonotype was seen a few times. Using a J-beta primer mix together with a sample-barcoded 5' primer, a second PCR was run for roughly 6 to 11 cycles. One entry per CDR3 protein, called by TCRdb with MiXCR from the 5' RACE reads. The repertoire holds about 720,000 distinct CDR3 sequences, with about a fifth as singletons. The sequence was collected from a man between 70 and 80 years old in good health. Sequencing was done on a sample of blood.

The DNA of the CDR3 is TGTGCCAGCAGTGAAAGGCGGGCAGGAGGGGGGATAGGAGGCTACACCTTC. Its protein is CASSERRAGGGIGGYTF. The chain links TRBV2 to TRBJ1-2; D is perhaps TRBD1 (6 bases). The CDR3 is 17 amino acids. The germline V gene has CDR1 SNHLY and CDR2 FYNNEI. Trimming removed 2 bases at V and 8 bases at J, with 24 bases between.